One sample yielded the 6 T cell receptor beta chains listed below, sequenced in a study of T cell responses to AZD1222 COVID-19 vaccine. Only in-frame clones appear in the TCRdb table, and some are missing; sequencing was by immunoSEQ multiplex PCR. Seen here are 110,000 to 150,000 clones, around 88% observed once, and the top ten hold under 3.5%. Sequencing used peripheral blood, obtained on day 0 of AZD1222 vaccination. The receptors here all came from an adult in good health.

A single count supports this clone. This chain connects TRBV15 to TRBJ2-2, with TRBD1 as a possible D gene (5 bases). The germline V gene encodes CDR1 LNHNV and CDR2 YYDKDF (reference sequence). There are 14 residues in the CDR3. V lost 4 bases to trimming and J lost 5 bases, with 11 bases between them. CDR3 bases: TGTGCCACCAGCAATGCTGGGGCTACCGGGGAGCTGTTTTTT. Amino acid sequence: CATSNAGATGELFF. Variable domain in full (rest from reference TRBV15 and TRBJ2-2): DAMVIQNPRYQVTQFGKPVTLSCSQTLNHNVMYWYQQKSSQAPKLLFHYYDKDFNNEADTPDNFQSRRPNTSFCFLDIRSPGLGDTAMYLCATSNAGATGELFFGEGSRLTVL.

The V and J genes are TRBV13 and TRBJ2-1; 7 bases align to TRBD2. There are 14 residues in the CDR3. Per germline, CDR1 PRHDT and CDR2 FYEKMQ (reference sequence). J gave up 12 bases and V 5 bases, and 13 bases lay outside the gene matches. Here the CDR3 DNA reads TGTGCCAGCAGCAGACGACTTGGACTAGTTTTGCAGTTCTTC. This encodes CASSRRLGLVLQFF.

CDR3 amino acids: CASSQERRAFF. As DNA, the CDR3 is TGCGCCAGCAGCCAAGAACGGCGGGCTTTCTTT. This rearrangement joins TRBV4-1 to TRBJ1-1, with no clear D. This CDR3 is 11 amino acids long. Between the trimmed V and J ends, which lost 0 bases and 11 bases, there was a span of 7 bases. Germline V CDR1 and CDR2: MGHRA, YSYEKL.

The genes are TRBV9 and TRBJ2-1; the D is unclear. CDR1 SGDLS and CDR2 YYNGEE come from the germline V gene. V was cut by 3 bases and J by 0 bases, with 10 bases left in between. The CDR3 is made up of 15 amino acids. The CDR3 spells CASSAFGASYNEQFF. The DNA of the CDR3 is TGTGCCAGCAGCGCCTTTGGCGCCTCCTACAATGAGCAGTTCTTC.

In this sample, this clone turned up once. J is TRBJ2-7 and V is TRBV6-5; D ambiguous. V lost 6 bases, J lost 7 bases, and 22 bases lay in between. The CDR3 sequence is 15 residues long. Germline CDR1 reads MNHEY; CDR2 reads SVGAGI. In DNA, the CDR3 is TGTGCCAGCAGCTCGGCGGATTCCTACGCGAGGGAGCAGTACTTC. Translation gives CASSSADSYAREQYF.

The genes are TRBV5-3 and TRBJ1-4; D might be TRBD1 (5 bases). TRBV5-3 carries the ORF label, with uncertain function. V lost 0 bases and J 3 bases, leaving 6 bases between the germline ends. The CDR3 totals 14 residues. The CDR3 DNA reads TGTGCCAGAAGCTTGGGAGGGGCTAATGAAAAACTGTTTTTT. As protein: CARSLGGANEKLFF.